In this sample, the clone carrying this TCR beta chain turned up many times. Its antigen remains unidentified. The data were obtained in a study of T-cell memory formation after mild COVID-19. Study context: Largely, the TCR clusters proved donor specific. General observations from the study: Within pre-infection memory, some responding clones were found, suggesting cross-reactive memory joined. The CD4+ clones that contracted clustered mainly within CM and EM, and the CD8+ clones concentrated in EMRA. Clones that got smaller from day 15 to 85 had even CD4/CD8, while clones growing later tipped toward CD4+.

MiXCR, applied by TCRdb to the 5' RACE reads, yields one record per CDR3 protein. Among 250,000 to 300,000 distinct CDR3 sequences, around 15% were seen once, and the ten largest hold 23%. CDR1 MNHEY and CDR2 SVGEGT come from the germline V gene. The CDR3 sequence is 14 residues long. Trimming shortened V by 5 bases and J by 0 bases, and 11 bases separated the two germline ends. This chain uses TRBV6-2 or TRBV6-3 with TRBJ2-7; D perhaps matches TRBD1 (6 bases). Sequenced input: PBMCs or a T cell subset sorted from them (not recorded which). This TCR was sampled from a man between 18 and 35 years old who had mild COVID-19 (a few samples of this study predate the infection). Cell type and time point are not known. As DNA, the CDR3 is TGTGCCAGCAGTCGACAGGAGATCTCCTACGAGCAGTACTTC. Translating it yields CASSRQEISYEQYF.